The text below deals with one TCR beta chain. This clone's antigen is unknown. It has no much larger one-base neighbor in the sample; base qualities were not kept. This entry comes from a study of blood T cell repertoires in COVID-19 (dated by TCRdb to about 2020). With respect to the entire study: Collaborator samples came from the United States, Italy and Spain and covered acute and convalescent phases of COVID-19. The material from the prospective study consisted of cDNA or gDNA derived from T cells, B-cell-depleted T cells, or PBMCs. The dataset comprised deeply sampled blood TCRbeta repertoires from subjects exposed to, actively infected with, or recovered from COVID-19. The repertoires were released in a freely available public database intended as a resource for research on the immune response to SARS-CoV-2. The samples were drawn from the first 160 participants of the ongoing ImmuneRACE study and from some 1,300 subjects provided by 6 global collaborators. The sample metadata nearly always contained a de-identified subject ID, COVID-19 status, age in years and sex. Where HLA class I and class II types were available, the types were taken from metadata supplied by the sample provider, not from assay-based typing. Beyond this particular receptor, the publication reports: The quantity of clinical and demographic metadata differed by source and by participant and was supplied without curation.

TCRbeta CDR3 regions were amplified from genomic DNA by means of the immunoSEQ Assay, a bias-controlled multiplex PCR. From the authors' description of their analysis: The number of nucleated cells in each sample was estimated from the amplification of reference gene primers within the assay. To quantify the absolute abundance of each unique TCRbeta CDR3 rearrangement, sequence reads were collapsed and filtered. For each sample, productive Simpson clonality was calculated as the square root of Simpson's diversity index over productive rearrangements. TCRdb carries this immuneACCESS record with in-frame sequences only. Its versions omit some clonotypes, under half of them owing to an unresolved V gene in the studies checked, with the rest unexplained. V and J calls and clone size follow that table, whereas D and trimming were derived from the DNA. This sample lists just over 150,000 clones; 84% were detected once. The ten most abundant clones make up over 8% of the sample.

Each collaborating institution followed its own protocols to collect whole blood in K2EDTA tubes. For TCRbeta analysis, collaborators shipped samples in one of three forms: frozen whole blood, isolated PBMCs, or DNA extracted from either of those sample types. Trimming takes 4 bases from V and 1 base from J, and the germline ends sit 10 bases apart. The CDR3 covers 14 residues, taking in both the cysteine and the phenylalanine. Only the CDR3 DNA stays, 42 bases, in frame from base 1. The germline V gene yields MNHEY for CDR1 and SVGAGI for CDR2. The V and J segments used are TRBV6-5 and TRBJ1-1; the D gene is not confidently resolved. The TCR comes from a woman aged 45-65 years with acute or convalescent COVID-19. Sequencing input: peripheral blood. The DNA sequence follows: TGTGCCAGCAGTTTTGTAAATTGGAACACTGAAGCTTTCTTT. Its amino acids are CASSFVNWNTEAFF.